These T cell receptor beta chains were read from a single sample in a study of CD8+CD57+ T cells in acquired aplastic anemia. TCRdb redid the calling of the reads with MiXCR, one entry per CDR3 protein. Found here are approximately 130,000 distinct CDR3 sequences, around 41% of them singletons; the top ten hold 8.4%. What was sequenced was sorted CD4+, CD8+, or CD8+CD57+ T cells (not recorded which) from PBMCs. These receptor sequences come from a human donor in good health, serving as a control. Both conserved end residues are part of each CDR3. D genes are given only for firm matches. Clone sizes are given selectively: once, few, many, or a class where the clone is expanded.

D	V	length	J	size	DNA	CDR3
TRBD1	TRBV10-1	15	TRBJ2-3	once	TGCGCCAGCATGAAGGACAGGGATGGTACAGATACGCAGTATTTT	CASMKDRDGTDTQYF
TRBD1	TRBV29-1	14	TRBJ1-2	.	TGCAGCGTTGATGTGTCCGGGACAGCCTATGGCTACACCTTC	CSVDVSGTAYGYTF
.	TRBV5-1	14	TRBJ2-7	many	TGCGCCAGCAGCTTGGGACAGAGCTCCTACGAGCAGTACTTC	CASSLGQSSYEQYF
TRBD1	TRBV6-1	13	TRBJ1-2	many	TGTGCCAGCAGGCAACAGGGGATCTACCTTCACACCTTC	CASRQQGIYLHTF
TRBD1	TRBV4-1	16	TRBJ1-5	.	TGCGCCAGCAGCCAACAGACAGGGGTTAGCAATCAGCCCCAGCATTTT	CASSQQTGVSNQPQHF
TRBD1	TRBV10-1	15	TRBJ1-6	once	TGCGCCCGTCGTCCGACAGGGGAACTCCATTCACCCCTCCACTTT	CARRPTGELHSPLHF
TRBD1	TRBV2	15	TRBJ2-7	few	TGTGCCAGCAGTGAACCCGGACAGGGGGAAAACGAGCAGTACTTC	CASSEPGQGENEQYF
.	TRBV10-2	13	TRBJ2-7	.	TGCGCCAGCAGTAAGCCCGAAACTTACGAGCAGTACTTC	CASSKPETYEQYF
.	TRBV11-2	14	TRBJ2-5	.	TGTGCCAGCAGTGGGGTTGGGCTTGAGGAGACCCAGTACTTC	CASSGVGLEETQYF
TRBD1	TRBV25-1	13	TRBJ1-2	.	TGTGCCAGCAGGGACAGGGGATCCTATGGCTACACCTTC	CASRDRGSYGYTF
.	TRBV18	18	TRBJ1-2	.	TGTGCCAGCTCACCGCCTAGCGGGGAGAAGGGTGTCGGCTATGGCTACACCTTC	CASSPPSGEKGVGYGYTF
TRBD1	TRBV25-1	11	TRBJ2-7	once	TGTGCTCAACAGGGGGCCTACGAGCAGTACTTC	CAQQGAYEQYF
.	TRBV3-1	12	TRBJ1-5	many	TGTGCCAGCACTGCGGAGGGTCAGCCCCAGCATTTT	CASTAEGQPQHF